This TCR beta chain comes out of a study of T cells in Graves' hyperthyroidism and ophthalmopathy. Germline trimming cut 8 bases from V and 0 bases from J; bases unmatched to any gene: 4. Germline V gene sequence: CDR1 SEHNR, CDR2 FQNEAQ (reference sequence). The CDR3 has 13 amino acids. Recently diagnosed hyperthyroidism of less than 2 months' duration affected patients aged 18 to 65. The table lists this clonotype with many counts. Its specificity is not known. Amplification targeted TCR beta CDR3 regions from RNA transcripts. Initially, a first-round RT-PCR of the TCR CDR3 employed the HTBI primer set. TCRdb fed the multiplex PCR reads into MiXCR, producing one record per CDR3 protein. Of more than 250,000 distinct CDR3 sequences detected, roughly 15% appear once; the ten largest clones hold about 33%. Study-level findings and limits: Appearing also in blood were most of the thyroid clonotypes expanded above 0.001.

The gene calls are TRBV7-9 and TRBJ2-7; 7 positions agree with TRBD2. The sequencing sample was made of blood. The TCR comes from a woman aged 45-59 years with Graves' hyperthyroidism that later progressed to Graves' ophthalmopathy. The CDR3 DNA reads TGTGCCAGCCAGCGGGGTAGCTCCTACGAGCAGTACTTC. This translates into CASQRGSSYEQYF.